This T cell receptor (beta chain) was profiled in a study of T cell responses to AZD1222 COVID-19 vaccine. The CDR3 contains 15 residues. Germline assignment: CDR1 MNHEY and CDR2 SVGAGI. V lost 2 bases, J lost 3 bases, and 6 bases stayed unmatched. TCRdb keeps only in-frame clones here, not all; method: immunoSEQ multiplex PCR. Among 150,000 to 200,000 clones, 85% to 90% were seen once, and the ten largest hold about 6.1%. This receptor was taken from an adult in good health. Sequenced here: peripheral blood, sampled on day 0 of AZD1222 vaccination. This rearrangement joins TRBV6-5 to TRBJ1-1; 7 nucleotides align to TRBD1. The DNA of the CDR3 is TGTGCCAGCAGTTACAGGGGGCTGGGGTACACTGAAGCTTTCTTT. This translates into CASSYRGLGYTEAFF.